The table lists the clone carrying this T cell receptor (beta chain) with a few counts. Its cognate antigen is unknown. The entry originates in a study of response to subunit inactivated influenza vaccine. Findings and caveats of the study: Authors suggested each seasonal flu vaccination may recruit only limited numbers of new T cells.

TCRdb passed the RT-PCR reads through MiXCR, listing each CDR3 protein once. The profile shows some 640,000 distinct CDR3 sequences, over 11% of them singletons. Germline loops: CDR1 DFQATT, CDR2 SNEGSKA (reference sequence). The CDR3 has 13 amino acids. With 7 bases removed from V and 7 bases from J, the gap between germline ends came to 16 bases. The source is a man aged 45 to 65 who received an inactivated influenza vaccine. Specimen: PBMCs from blood, collected 14 to 15 days before vaccination. V is TRBV20-1 and J is TRBJ2-2; D might be TRBD2 (6 bases). The CDR3 loop reads CSGEAIAVGELFF. The DNA for the CDR3 is TGCAGTGGCGAGGCAATAGCGGTCGGGGAGCTGTTTTTT.